The 3 T cell receptor beta chains reported below all come from one sample, sequenced in a study of T cell clones after liver transplantation. The assay was immunoSEQ multiplex PCR, and TCRdb's table has in-frame clones only and misses some. Of about 25,000 clones in the sample, about 70% were seen once. Specimen: CD4+ T cells from blood, collected before liver transplant. These TCRs come from a human donor who received a liver transplant.

The chain links TRBV5-6 to TRBJ2-3; D may be TRBD2 (5 bases). Germline V CDR1 and CDR2: SGHDT, YYEEEE. The CDR3 covers 16 residues. V was cut by 6 bases and J by 0 bases, with 17 bases left in between. Written as DNA, the CDR3 is TGTGCCAGCACCCAGCTTGCGGGCGCTAGCACAGATACGCAGTATTTT. Residues: CASTQLAGASTDTQYF.

The CDR3, as DNA: TGCGCCAGCAGCCGAGTAGCCGGGAGCGTCCAAGAGACCCAGTACTTC. Translation: CASSRVAGSVQETQYF. This chain links TRBV5-1 with TRBJ2-5; D may be TRBD2 (6 bases). Trimming cost V 4 bases and J 1 base, with 17 bases left between them. The CDR3 spans 16 residues. Germline-derived CDR1 and CDR2 are SGHRS and YFSETQ.

The rearrangement joins TRBV30 to TRBJ2-2; tentative D call: TRBD1 (6 bases). The germline gives CDR1 GTSNPN, CDR2 SVGIG (reference sequence). The CDR3 totals 15 residues. V dropped 1 base and J dropped 4 bases, with 13 bases sitting between them. The DNA for the CDR3 is TGTGCCTGGAGTGCCCTGGACAGACTCACCGGGGAGCTGTTTTTT. Protein product: CAWSALDRLTGELFF.